This T cell receptor beta chain was sequenced for a study of cytomegalovirus exposure and HLA in healthy donors. This CDR3 spans 16 amino acids. V shed 0 bases, J shed 3 bases, and the junction held 3 bases outside the gene matches. In germline, CDR1 is SGHRS, CDR2 YFSETQ. Both 60 Vbeta primers and 13 Jbeta primers went into the PCR. Some clones are missing from TCRdb's copy, which holds only in-frame ones; the method was immunoSEQ multiplex PCR. The sample lists around 200,000 clones; 85% were seen once. The V and J genes are TRBV5-1 and TRBJ2-3, with TRBD2 identical over 11 bases. Sequenced input: PBMCs. The source is a woman aged 50 to 65 in good health and CMV-seronegative. The CDR3 DNA reads TGCGCCAGCAGCTTGGGGGGACTAGCGGTGACAGATACGCAGTATTTT. Translating it yields CASSLGGLAVTDTQYF.